This T cell receptor beta chain was found in a study of shared clonotypes between healthy human individuals. Study conclusions and caveats: With several donors compared, roughly 4.9% of naive CD4 clonotypes were shared.

Germline CDR1 reads SGHDT; CDR2 reads YYEEEE. V lost 7 bases and J lost 5; bases outside the gene matches: 8. This CDR3 spans 14 amino acids. About this clone itself: The antigen is not known.

The assay was run at deep level. Some clones are missing from TCRdb's copy, which holds only in-frame ones; the method was immunoSEQ multiplex PCR. The sample records some 2.1 million clones, 95% being singletons. The V call is TRBV5-6, the J call TRBJ2-2, with TRBD1 identical over 7 bases. Sequencing used naive CD4+ T cells sorted from blood. Subset of the sample: CD45RA+ positively selected. The TCR originated in a young man in good health. CDR3 sequence reads: CASYPGQRTGELFF. For the CDR3, the DNA is TGTGCCAGCTATCCGGGACAGCGGACCGGGGAGCTGTTTTTT.